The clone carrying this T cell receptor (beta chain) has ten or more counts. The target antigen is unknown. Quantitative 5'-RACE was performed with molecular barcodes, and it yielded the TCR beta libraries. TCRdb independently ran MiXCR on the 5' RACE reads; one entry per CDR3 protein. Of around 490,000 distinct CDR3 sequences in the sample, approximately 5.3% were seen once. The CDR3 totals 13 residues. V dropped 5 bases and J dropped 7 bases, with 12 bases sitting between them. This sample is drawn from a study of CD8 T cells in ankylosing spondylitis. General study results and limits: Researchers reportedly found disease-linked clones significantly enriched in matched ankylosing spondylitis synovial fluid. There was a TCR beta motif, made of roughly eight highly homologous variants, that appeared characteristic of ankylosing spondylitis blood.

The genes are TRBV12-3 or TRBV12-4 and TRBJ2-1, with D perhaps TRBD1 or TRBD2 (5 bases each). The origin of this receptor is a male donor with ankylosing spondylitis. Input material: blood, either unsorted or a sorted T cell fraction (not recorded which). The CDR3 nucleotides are TGTGCCAGCAGTATCCGGGACCAGAATGAGCAGTTCTTC. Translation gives CASSIRDQNEQFF.